The table lists the clone carrying this T cell receptor (beta chain) with many counts. This record belongs to a study of blood T cells in healthy people across ages. CDR1 and CDR2 from the germline V gene are SGHAT and FQNNGV. The CDR3 loop spans 17 amino acids. V lost 4 bases, J lost 4 bases, and 22 bases lay in between. Then a second PCR, running roughly 7 to 11 cycles, was carried out with a sample-barcoded 5' primer and a J-beta primer mix. TCRdb ran MiXCR on the 5' RACE reads and lists one entry per CDR3 protein. This table has about 640,000 distinct CDR3 sequences, about 30% appearing once. Material: blood. The sequence came from a woman at least 80 years old in good health. The chain is built from TRBV11-2 and TRBJ2-5; tentatively, D is TRBD1 or TRBD2 (5 bases each). As DNA, the CDR3 is TGTGCCAGCAGCTCATTCCCTGGGACCCAGGCGGGAGAGACCCAGTACTTC. It translates to CASSSFPGTQAGETQYF.